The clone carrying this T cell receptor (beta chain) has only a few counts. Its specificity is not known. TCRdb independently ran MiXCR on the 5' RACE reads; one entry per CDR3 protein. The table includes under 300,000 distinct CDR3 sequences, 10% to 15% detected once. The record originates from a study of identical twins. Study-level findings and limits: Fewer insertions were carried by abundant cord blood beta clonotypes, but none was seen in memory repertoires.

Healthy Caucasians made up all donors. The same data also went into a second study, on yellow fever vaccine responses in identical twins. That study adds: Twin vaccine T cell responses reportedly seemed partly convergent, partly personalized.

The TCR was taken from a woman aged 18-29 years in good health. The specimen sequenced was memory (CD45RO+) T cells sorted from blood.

This CDR3 is CAISESPSRSTDTQYF. The CDR3 region has the DNA TGTGCCATCAGTGAGTCCCCTTCTAGAAGCACAGATACGCAGTATTTT. J is TRBJ2-3 and V is TRBV10-3; D is ambiguous. The germline V gene encodes CDR1 ENHRY and CDR2 SYGVKD. V was shortened by 0 bases and J by 0 bases, with 10 bases between the two germline ends. The CDR3 contains 16 residues.